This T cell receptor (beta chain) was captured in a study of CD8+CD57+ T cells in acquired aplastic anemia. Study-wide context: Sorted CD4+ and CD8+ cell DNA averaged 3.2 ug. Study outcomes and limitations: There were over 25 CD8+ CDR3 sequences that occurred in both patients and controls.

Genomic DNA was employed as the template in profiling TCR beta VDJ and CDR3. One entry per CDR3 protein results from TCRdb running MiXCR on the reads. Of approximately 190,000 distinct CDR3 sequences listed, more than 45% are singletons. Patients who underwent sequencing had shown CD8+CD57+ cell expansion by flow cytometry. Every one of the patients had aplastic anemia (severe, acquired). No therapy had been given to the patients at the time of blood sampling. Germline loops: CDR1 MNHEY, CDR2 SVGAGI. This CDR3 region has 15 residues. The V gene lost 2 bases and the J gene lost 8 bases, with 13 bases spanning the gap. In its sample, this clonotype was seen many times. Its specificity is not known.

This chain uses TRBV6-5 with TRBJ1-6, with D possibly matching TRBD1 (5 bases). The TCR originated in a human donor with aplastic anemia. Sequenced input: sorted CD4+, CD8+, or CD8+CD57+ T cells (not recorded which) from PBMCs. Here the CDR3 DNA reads TGTGCCAGCAGTTACCAAGGGACCGGCGATTCACCCCTCCACTTT. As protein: CASSYQGTGDSPLHF.